This T cell receptor (beta chain) was sequenced during a study of graft-versus-host responses after intestinal transplantation. About the research overall: Every recipient underwent anti-thymocyte globulin induction, then tacrolimus and steroids for roughly 3 years. Study-level findings and limits: When patients had graft-donor T cell macrochimerism, their allografts held high graft-versus-host to host-versus-graft clonal ratios. GvH clones were identified in recipient marrow, with some first appearing in ileum or blood.

Some clones are missing from TCRdb's copy, which holds only in-frame ones; the method was immunoSEQ multiplex PCR. In the table there are about 97,000 clones, 80% to 95% of which are singletons. Trimming pared 0 bases from V and 1 base from J, leaving 10 bases between. This CDR3 region has 15 residues. The germline CDR1 and CDR2 sequences are SGHRS and YFSETQ. About this clone itself: The antigen remains undetermined.

The sequence derives from a human patient who received an intestinal transplant, so some T cells may come from the graft donor. The material sequenced was PBMCs, taken around 68 weeks after intestinal transplant. V usage is TRBV5-1 and J usage is TRBJ1-1, with D perhaps matching TRBD1 (5 bases). The CDR3 sequence: CASSLGDRENTEAFF. The CDR3, as DNA: TGCGCCAGCAGCTTGGGAGACAGAGAGAACACTGAAGCTTTCTTT.